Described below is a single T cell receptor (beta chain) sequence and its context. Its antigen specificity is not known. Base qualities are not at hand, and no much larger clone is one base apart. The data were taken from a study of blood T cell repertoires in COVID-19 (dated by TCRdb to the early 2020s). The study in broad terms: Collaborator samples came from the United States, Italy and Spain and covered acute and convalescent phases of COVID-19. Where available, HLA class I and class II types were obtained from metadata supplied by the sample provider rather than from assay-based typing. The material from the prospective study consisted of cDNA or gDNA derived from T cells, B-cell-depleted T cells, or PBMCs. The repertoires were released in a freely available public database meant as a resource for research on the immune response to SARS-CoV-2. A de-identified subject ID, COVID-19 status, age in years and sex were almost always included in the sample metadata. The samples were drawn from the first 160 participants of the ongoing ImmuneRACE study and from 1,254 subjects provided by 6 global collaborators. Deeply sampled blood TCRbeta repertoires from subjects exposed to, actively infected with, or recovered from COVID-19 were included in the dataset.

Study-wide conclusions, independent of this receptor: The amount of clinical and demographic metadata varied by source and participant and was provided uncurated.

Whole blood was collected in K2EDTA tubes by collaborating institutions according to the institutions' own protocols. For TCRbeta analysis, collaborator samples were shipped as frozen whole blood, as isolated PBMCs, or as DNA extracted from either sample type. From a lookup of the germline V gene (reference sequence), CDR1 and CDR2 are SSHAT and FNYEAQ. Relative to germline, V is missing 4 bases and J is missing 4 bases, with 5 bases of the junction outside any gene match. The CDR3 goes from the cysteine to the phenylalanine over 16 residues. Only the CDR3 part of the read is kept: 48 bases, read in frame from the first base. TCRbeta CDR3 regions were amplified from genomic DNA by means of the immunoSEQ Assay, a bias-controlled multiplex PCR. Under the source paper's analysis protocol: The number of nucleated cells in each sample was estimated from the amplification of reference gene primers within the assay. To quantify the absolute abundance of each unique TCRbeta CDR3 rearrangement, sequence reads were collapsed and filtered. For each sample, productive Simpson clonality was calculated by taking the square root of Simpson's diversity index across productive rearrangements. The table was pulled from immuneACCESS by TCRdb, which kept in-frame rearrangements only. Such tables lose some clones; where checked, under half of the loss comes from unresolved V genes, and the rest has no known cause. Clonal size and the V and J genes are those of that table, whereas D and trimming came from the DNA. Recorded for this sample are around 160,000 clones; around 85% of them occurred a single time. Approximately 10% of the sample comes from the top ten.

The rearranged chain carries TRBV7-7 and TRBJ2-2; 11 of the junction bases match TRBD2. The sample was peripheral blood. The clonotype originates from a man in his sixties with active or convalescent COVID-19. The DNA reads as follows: TGTGCCAGCAGCTCAGTAGCGGGGGGGCCCACCGGGGAGCTGTTTTTT. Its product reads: CASSSVAGGPTGELFF.